The sequence of this T cell receptor (beta chain) was determined in a study of CD8+CD57+ T cells in acquired aplastic anemia. Study as a whole: Each DNA sample taken from sorted CD4+ and CD8+ cells came to 3 to 4 ug on average.

The CDR3 length is 14 residues. After removal of 6 bases from V and 6 bases from J, the junction contained 7 bases not matched to a gene. Germline V CDR1 and CDR2: SGHTA, FQGNSA. CDR3 and TCR beta VDJ profiling relied on a genomic DNA template. In TCRdb, the reads were re-called with MiXCR into one record per CDR3 protein. The sample gives about 200,000 distinct CDR3 sequences, 65% of which show up once; roughly 62% is in the top ten. Whoever was chosen for sequencing had shown CD8+CD57+ cell expansion by flow cytometry. Diagnosis of severe acquired aplastic anemia applied to all patients. Receipt of therapy had not occurred in any patient by the time of blood sampling.

The sequenced sample consisted of sorted CD4+, CD8+, or CD8+CD57+ T cells (not recorded which) from PBMCs. The chain has TRBV7-2 and TRBJ1-5; 8 bases are shared with TRBD1. The sequence was obtained from a human donor with aplastic anemia. CDR3 in amino acids: CASRRTGSGQPQHF. The CDR3 DNA reads TGTGCCAGCAGAAGGACAGGGTCGGGTCAGCCCCAGCATTTT. Supplemented by reference TRBV7-2 and TRBJ1-5, the full variable domain reads GAGVSQSPSNKVTEKGKDVELRCDPISGHTALYWYRQSLGQGLEFLIYFQGNSAPDKSGLPSDRFSAERTGGSVSTLTIQRTQQEDSAVYLCASRRTGSGQPQHFGDGTRLSIL.